This is a list of T cell receptor beta chains from one sample in a study of T cell responses to AZD1222 COVID-19 vaccine. Clones were read by immunoSEQ multiplex PCR, and TCRdb kept only the in-frame ones, dropping some. The sample yields approximately 130,000 clones, about 89% seen once. Sequenced material: peripheral blood, taken on day 0 of MenACWY control vaccination. The receptors stem from an adult in good health. Both conserved end residues are part of each CDR3. The order of the fields is V gene, D gene, clone size, J gene, CDR3 DNA, CDR3 protein. The D gene is left open where the match is weak. For some rows the clone size is stated as once, few or many, or as a class when expanded; others skip it.

>TRBV5-1|-|-|TRBJ1-1
TGCGCCAGCAGCCCAATCGGCACTGAAGCTTTCTTT
CASSPIGTEAFF
>TRBV7-8|-|-|TRBJ2-7
TGTGCCAGCAGCTTAGCGCGCGGGACCCCCTACGAGCAGTACTTC
CASSLARGTPYEQYF
>TRBV7-9|TRBD1|-|TRBJ2-3
TGTGCCAGCAGCTGGCCAGGGGGAGGCACAGATACGCAGTATTTT
CASSWPGGGTDTQYF
>TRBV9|TRBD2|-|TRBJ2-3
TGTGCCAGCAGCGTAAATTCCCTAGCGGGGGCAGATACGCAGTATTTT
CASSVNSLAGADTQYF
>TRBV3-1/TRBV3-2|-|few|TRBJ1-4
TGTGCCAGCAGCCAATGGGGCGGAAACAATGAAAAACTGTTTTTT
CASSQWGGNNEKLFF
>TRBV11-3|-|-|TRBJ2-3
TGTGCCAGCAGCTTACTAGCGCCTGGGGATACGCAGTATTTT
CASSLLAPGDTQYF
>TRBV4-3|-|-|TRBJ2-5
TGCGCCAGCAGCCGGGGGACCCCAGGAGAGACCCAGTACTTC
CASSRGTPGETQYF
>TRBV13|TRBD1|-|TRBJ1-1
TGTGCCAGCAGGTCTGACAGGGGAGGGACTGAAGCTTTCTTT
CASRSDRGGTEAFF
>TRBV6-5|-|-|TRBJ2-7
TGTGCCAGCAGTTGGGGTGGGGCGGAGACTTACGAGCAGTACTTC
CASSWGGAETYEQYF
>TRBV19|TRBD1|-|TRBJ1-2
TGTGCCAGTAGTTGGGCCAACACAGGGGGCTATGTTGGCTACACCTTC
CASSWANTGGYVGYTF
>TRBV27|-|-|TRBJ1-1
TGTGCCAGCAGTTTATCGACACAGGGGAACACTGAAGCTTTCTTT
CASSLSTQGNTEAFF
>TRBV3-1/TRBV3-2|TRBD1|-|TRBJ1-2
TGTGCCAGCAGCCAAGATGGGTCCAGGGGGAATGGCTACACCTTC
CASSQDGSRGNGYTF
>TRBV6-5|TRBD1|-|TRBJ2-7
TGTGCCAGCAGTTATAGGGGACAGGGTTCCTACGAGCAGTACTTC
CASSYRGQGSYEQYF
>TRBV5-5|TRBD1|-|TRBJ2-3
TGTGCCAGCAGCTTGACATCAGGGGGCGCTATGGATACGCAGTATTTT
CASSLTSGGAMDTQYF
>TRBV18|-|-|TRBJ1-6
TGTGCCAGCTCACCCCTACAGGGTAATTCACCCCTCCACTTT
CASSPLQGNSPLHF
>TRBV19|-|-|TRBJ2-7
TGTGCCAGTAGTCCCAAGGCGGGTAGGTCCTACGAGCAGTACTTC
CASSPKAGRSYEQYF
>TRBV5-1|TRBD2|-|TRBJ2-7
TGCGCCAGCAGCTTGGACCCCGGGGGGTTACGGGTCTTC
CASSLDPGGLRVF
>TRBV6-5|TRBD1|-|TRBJ2-7
TGTGCCAGCAGGGACAGGGGGCCCTACGAGCAGTACTTC
CASRDRGPYEQYF
>TRBV5-1|-|-|TRBJ1-1
TGCGCCAGCAGTCAGGGATCGTCTGAAGCTTTCTTT
CASSQGSSEAFF
>TRBV5-1|TRBD2|-|TRBJ2-3
TGCGCCAGCAGCACGGGACTAGCGGGAGTTAGGACAGATACGCAGTATTTT
CASSTGLAGVRTDTQYF
>TRBV6-1|TRBD2|-|TRBJ2-1
TGTGCCAGCAGAGAACTAGCGGGAGGGGTGTACAATGAGCAGTTCTTC
CASRELAGGVYNEQFF
>TRBV19|-|-|TRBJ2-1
TGTGCCAGTAGTAATGGCCCACGCTCCTACAATGAGCAGTTCTTC
CASSNGPRSYNEQFF
>TRBV19|-|-|TRBJ1-2
TGTGCCAGTAGTATTGGAACAGTCTATGGCTACACCTTC
CASSIGTVYGYTF
>TRBV6-6|TRBD1|-|TRBJ2-7
TGTGCCAGCAGGGCCGGGACAGGGGCCTACGAGCAGTACTTC
CASRAGTGAYEQYF
>TRBV3-1/TRBV3-2|TRBD2|-|TRBJ2-1
TGTGCCAGCAGCCAGGGGACTAGCGGGAGGGCGGGTGAGCAGTTCTTC
CASSQGTSGRAGEQFF
>TRBV12-3/TRBV12-4|-|-|TRBJ1-1
TGTGCCAGCAGTATAAGGCGGGACACTGAAGCTTTCTTT
CASSIRRDTEAFF
>TRBV5-4|-|-|TRBJ1-1
TGTGCCAGCAGCTTGGAACAGGGCAACACTGAAGCTTTCTTT
CASSLEQGNTEAFF
>TRBV7-8|TRBD1|-|TRBJ1-5
TGTGCCAGCAGCCCGGGGACAGATAGCAATCAGCCCCAGCATTTT
CASSPGTDSNQPQHF
>TRBV29-1|TRBD2|-|TRBJ2-7
TGCAGCGTGGGACTAGCGGGAGCCTACGAGCAGTACTTC
CSVGLAGAYEQYF
>TRBV29-1|-|-|TRBJ2-4
TGCAGCGTATCGGATAGGACCAAAAACATTCAGTACTTC
CSVSDRTKNIQYF
>TRBV14|-|-|TRBJ2-5
TGTGCCAGCAGCCAAGGGGTTGGGGGCCGGGAGACCCAGTACTTC
CASSQGVGGRETQYF
>TRBV12-3/TRBV12-4|-|-|TRBJ2-1
TGTGCCAGCAGTTTAGCCCGAAATGAGCAGTTCTTC
CASSLARNEQFF
>TRBV10-3|-|-|TRBJ2-3
TGTGCCATCAGACAGACAGATACGCAGTATTTT
CAIRQTDTQYF
>TRBV27|TRBD2|-|TRBJ2-7
TGTGCCAGCAGTTTAACCGGGACTAACTACGAGCAGTACTTC
CASSLTGTNYEQYF
>TRBV18|TRBD2|-|TRBJ2-7
TGTGCCAGCTCACTAGCGGGGGACTACGAGCAGTACTTC
CASSLAGDYEQYF
>TRBV5-1|TRBD1|-|TRBJ2-3
TGCGCCAGCAGCCAAACTACAGGGGGCCGTACAGATACGCAGTATTTT
CASSQTTGGRTDTQYF
>TRBV5-1|TRBD1|-|TRBJ2-7
TGCGCCAGCAGCTTGACAGGGGGCGCGGTAGGTAACGAGCAGTACTTC
CASSLTGGAVGNEQYF
>TRBV29-1|-|-|TRBJ2-7
TGCAGCGTTTCGTTTCACGGCTCGTCCGAGCAGTACTTC
CSVSFHGSSEQYF
>TRBV27|-|once|TRBJ2-5
TGTGCCAGCAGTCCCAGACCTGGAAGCGAGTACTTC
CASSPRPGSEYF
>TRBV18|-|-|TRBJ1-1
TGTGCCAGCTCACCGGTAGACGTCACCGAAGCTTTCTTT
CASSPVDVTEAFF
>TRBV2|TRBD1|-|TRBJ1-3
TGTGCCAGCAGTCGATCCAGGACAGGGGGCTCTGGAAACACCATATATTTT
CASSRSRTGGSGNTIYF
>TRBV12-5|TRBD1|-|TRBJ1-2
TGTGCTAGTGGTTACAGAACAGGGGCCGGTGGCTACACCTTC
CASGYRTGAGGYTF
>TRBV27|TRBD1|-|TRBJ2-5
TGTGCCAGCAGTTTATCCCCAGGGGGCCCCCAAGAGACCCAGTACTTC
CASSLSPGGPQETQYF